Listed here are 30 T cell receptor beta chains from one sample, sequenced in a study of technical replicates of blood from a few donors. Profiling relied on immunoSEQ multiplex PCR, and the TCRdb table lists in-frame clones only, not all of them. The sample consists of about 83,000 clones, around nine tenths of them appearing once. The sequencing input was T cells isolated from PBMCs. The receptor source for this set is a human donor in good health.

This rearrangement joins TRBV5-6 to TRBJ1-2; tentatively, D is TRBD1 (5 bases). The V and J ends lost 2 bases and 0 bases respectively, with 14 bases between them. CDR1 and CDR2 from the germline V gene are SGHDT and YYEEEE. CDR3 length: 16 residues. This CDR3 is CASSFGGAPANYGYTF. CDR3 bases: TGTGCCAGCAGCTTTGGAGGGGCCCCAGCTAACTATGGCTACACCTTC.

The rearrangement joins TRBV11-2 to TRBJ2-7; 8 bases line up with TRBD2. CDR1 is SGHAT, CDR2 FQNNGV, per germline. The length of the CDR3 is 14 residues. J lost 3 bases, V lost 5 bases, and 6 bases had no gene match. The DNA of the CDR3 is TGTGCCAGCAGCATGACTAGCGCCTACTACGAGCAGTACTTC. As protein: CASSMTSAYYEQYF. Full variable domain (rest looked up from reference TRBV11-2 and TRBJ2-7): EAGVAQSPRYKIIEKRQSVAFWCNPISGHATLYWYQQILGQGPKLLIQFQNNGVVDDSQLPKDRFSAERLKGVDSTLKIQPAKLEDSAVYLCASSMTSAYYEQYFGPGTRLTVT.

The chain employs TRBV9 and TRBJ2-4; D not resolved. With 5 bases removed from V and 9 bases from J, the gap between germline ends came to 9 bases. The CDR3 is made up of 11 amino acids. Germline CDR1 reads SGDLS; CDR2 reads YYNGEE. In DNA, the CDR3 is TGTGCCAGCAGTTCCAGTGGCATTCAGTACTTC. Amino acids: CASSSSGIQYF. Together with reference TRBV9 and TRBJ2-4, the CDR3 gives the full variable domain: DSGVTQTPKHLITATGQRVTLRCSPRSGDLSVYWYQQSLDQGLQFLIQYYNGEERAKGNILERFSAQQFPDLHSELNLSSLELGDSALYFCASSSSGIQYFGAGTRLSVL.

This chain links TRBV9 with TRBJ2-7, with D possibly TRBD2 on 7 matching bases. The CDR3 runs 15 residues. Germline assignment: CDR1 SGDLS and CDR2 YYNGEE. Deletions cut 3 bases from V and 2 bases from J, with 15 bases between. The CDR3 sequence is CASSGGPGGAYEQYF. Written as DNA, the CDR3 is TGTGCCAGCAGCGGAGGCCCGGGGGGCGCCTACGAGCAGTACTTC. Drawing the rest from reference TRBV9 and TRBJ2-7, the complete variable domain is DSGVTQTPKHLITATGQRVTLRCSPRSGDLSVYWYQQSLDQGLQFLIQYYNGEERAKGNILERFSAQQFPDLHSELNLSSLELGDSALYFCASSGGPGGAYEQYFGPGTRLTVT.

This chain joins TRBV5-4 and TRBJ2-3, with D possibly TRBD2 on 6 matching bases. Trimming took off 2 bases at V and 3 bases at J, with 10 bases between the two ends. Germline-derived CDR1 and CDR2 are SGHNT and YYREEE (reference sequence). The CDR3 has 14 amino acids. CDR3: CASSLPGETDTQYF. DNA for the CDR3: TGTGCCAGCAGCTTACCGGGGGAAACAGATACGCAGTATTTT.

The chain combines TRBV2 with TRBJ2-5; the match to TRBD1 covers 11 bases. The CDR3 is made up of 14 amino acids. Germline CDR1 and CDR2: SNHLY and FYNNEI. The V and J ends lost 6 bases and 4 bases, in that order; junction bases with no gene match: 4. CDR3 bases: TGTGCCAGCAGCTGGACAGGGGGCGGAGAGACCCAGTACTTC. The encoded protein is CASSWTGGGETQYF.

The chain recombines TRBV5-6 with TRBJ1-1; 11 bases match TRBD1. This CDR3 has 15 residues. Germline CDR1 is SGHDT and CDR2 is YYEEEE. Unmatched junction bases numbered 4, after V lost 4 bases and J lost 2 bases. The CDR3, as DNA: TGTGCCAGCAGCGAGGGGACAGGGGGTAACACTGAAGCTTTCTTT. Its translation: CASSEGTGGNTEAFF.

This clone has only one observation. The chain recombines TRBV30 with TRBJ1-1; D possibly corresponds to TRBD1 (5 bases). Germline CDR1 GTSNPN, CDR2 SVGIG (reference sequence). The CDR3 contains 18 residues. V was trimmed by 2 bases and J by 0 bases, leaving 22 bases between them. CDR3 protein: CAWSPERGVSSMNTEAFF. For the CDR3, the DNA is TGTGCCTGGAGTCCGGAAAGGGGTGTCAGTTCGATGAACACTGAAGCTTTCTTT.

In nucleotides, the CDR3 is TGTGCCAGCAGTTTAGAGACTAGCGGGTACAATGAGCAGTTCTTC. Translating gives CASSLETSGYNEQFF. The chain recombines TRBV27 with TRBJ2-1, with 10 bases that match TRBD2. V dropped 2 bases and J dropped 4; count of bases not matched to a gene: 2. The germline V gene encodes CDR1 MNHEY and CDR2 SMNVEV (reference sequence). This CDR3 contains 15 residues.

The genes are TRBV7-6 and TRBJ1-3; D not resolved. The germline V gene encodes CDR1 SGHVS and CDR2 FNYEAQ. CDR3 length equals 13 residues. Trimming pared 2 bases from V and 3 bases from J, leaving 5 bases between. The CDR3 coding sequence is TGTGCCAGCAGCTTAAAACATGGAAACACCATATATTTT. Translation gives CASSLKHGNTIYF.

The chain recombines TRBV11-3 with TRBJ1-1; D unresolved. The CDR3 extends over 14 amino acids. Germline V gene lookup returns CDR1 SGHNT and CDR2 YENEEA. Deletions cut 6 bases from V and 1 base from J, with 12 bases between. The CDR3 here is CASRKTLQNTEAFF. CDR3 coding DNA: TGTGCCAGCAGAAAGACACTTCAGAACACTGAAGCTTTCTTT. Full variable domain (missing parts from reference TRBV11-3 and TRBJ1-1): EAGVVQSPRYKIIEKKQPVAFWCNPISGHNTLYWYLQNLGQGPELLIRYENEEAVDDSQLPKDRFSAERLKGVDSTLKIQPAELGDSAVYLCASRKTLQNTEAFFGQGTRLTVV.

J is TRBJ2-7 and V is TRBV6-1; 9 bases map to TRBD1. Germline CDR1 MNHNS, CDR2 SASEGT. J gave up 3 bases and V 5 bases, and 2 bases lay outside the gene matches. The length of the CDR3 is 13 residues. CDR3 coding DNA: TGTGCCAGCAGTAAGGACAGGGGCTACGAGCAGTACTTC. Protein sequence: CASSKDRGYEQYF.

V and J are TRBV28 and TRBJ1-1; D uncertain. The germline CDR1 and CDR2 sequences are MDHEN and SYDVKM. V was trimmed by 8 bases and J by 7 bases, leaving 5 bases between them. The CDR3 is made up of 9 amino acids. In nucleotides, the CDR3 is TGTGCCAGCCTAGATGAAGCTTTCTTT. It encodes CASLDEAFF. Based on the CDR3 plus reference TRBV28 and TRBJ1-1, the full variable domain is DVKVTQSSRYLVKRTGEKVFLECVQDMDHENMFWYRQDPGLGLRLIYFSYDVKMKEKGDIPEGYSVSREKKERFSLILESASTNQTSMYLCASLDEAFFGQGTRLTVV.

This chain connects TRBV6-5 to TRBJ1-1; D not resolved. Germline loops: CDR1 MNHEY, CDR2 SVGAGI. This CDR3 region has 14 residues. With 2 bases removed from V and 4 bases from J, the gap between germline ends came to 11 bases. The CDR3, as DNA: TGTGCCAGCAGTTACAAAACAGTTCCCACTGAAGCTTTCTTT. This gives the protein CASSYKTVPTEAFF.

The chain employs TRBV5-4 and TRBJ2-5; weak D call: TRBD2 (6 bases). V lost 7 bases and J 2 bases, leaving 18 bases between the germline ends. CDR1 and CDR2 (germline): SGHNT, YYREEE (reference sequence). The CDR3 is 15 amino acids. This chain's CDR3 is CASRDRSGPQETQYF. The CDR3 DNA reads TGTGCCAGCCGCGATAGGAGCGGGCCGCAAGAGACCCAGTACTTC.

This sequence joins TRBV5-5 and TRBJ2-2; 8 positions match TRBD1. The CDR3 has 17 amino acids. Germline V CDR1 and CDR2: SGHKS, YYEKEE (reference sequence). V was pared by 5 bases and J by 1 base, with 10 bases of the junction left unmatched. The chain's CDR3 is CASSRLTGQGNTGELFF. The CDR3 bases are TGTGCCAGCAGTCGGCTTACTGGACAGGGGAACACCGGGGAGCTGTTTTTT.

The J gene is TRBJ1-4, the V gene TRBV6-5, with TRBD1 matching over 7 bases. The CDR3 sequence is 15 residues long. V lost 4 bases, J lost 8 bases, and 10 bases stayed unmatched. From germline, CDR1 is MNHEY and CDR2 SVGAGI. The CDR3 is CASSFRGTALEKLFF. Written as DNA, the CDR3 is TGTGCCAGCAGTTTCCGCGGGACAGCTCTCGAAAAACTGTTTTTT.

In its sample, this clone was seen a few times. The V and J genes are TRBV7-9 and TRBJ1-1; 7 positions match TRBD1. With 4 bases clipped from V and 6 bases from J, the junction kept 5 bases outside the gene matches. Germline CDR1 is SEHNR and CDR2 is FQNEAQ (reference sequence). The CDR3 has 13 amino acids. CDR3 DNA sequence: TGTGCCAGCAGCTCCCAGGGGGTCTCTGAAGCTTTCTTT. Translated, it gives CASSSQGVSEAFF.

This sequence joins TRBV4-1 and TRBJ2-7, with D possibly being TRBD2 (6 bases). This CDR3 comprises 16 residues. The germline V gene encodes CDR1 MGHRA and CDR2 YSYEKL. The V end lost 2 bases, the J end lost 4 bases, and 18 bases lay between the germline ends. CDR3 sequence: CASSQRETAELYEQYF. The CDR3 DNA reads as TGCGCCAGCAGCCAACGGGAGACGGCGGAGTTATACGAGCAGTACTTC.

The table lists this clone with a few counts. V and J are TRBV29-1 and TRBJ1-1; D remains unclear. The V gene lost 8 bases and the J gene lost 5 bases, with 9 bases spanning the gap. The CDR3 runs 10 residues. Germline V gene data show CDR1 as SQVTM and CDR2 as ANQGSEA. The chain's CDR3 is CSFTQTEAFF. The DNA for the CDR3 is TGCAGCTTCACCCAGACTGAAGCTTTCTTT.

The chain joins TRBV30 to TRBJ2-1, with 9 bases lining up with TRBD2. The CDR3 length is 16 residues. The J segment lost 9 bases and the V segment lost 0 bases, leaving 12 bases of the junction unmatched. Germline V gives CDR1 GTSNPN, CDR2 SVGIG (reference sequence). CDR3: CAWSVGGGRATVEQFF. The CDR3 DNA reads as TGTGCCTGGAGTGTAGGCGGCGGGAGGGCCACTGTTGAGCAGTTCTTC. The variable domain in full, with the rest retrieved from reference TRBV30 and TRBJ2-1, is SQTIHQWPATLVQPVGSPLSLECTVEGTSNPNLYWYRQAAGRGLQLLFYSVGIGQISSEVPQNLSASRPQDRQFILSSKKLLLSDSGFYLCAWSVGGGRATVEQFFGPGTRLTVL.

This chain uses TRBV9 with TRBJ2-2; D gene unclear. The V end lost 0 bases, the J end lost 3 bases, and 15 bases lay between the germline ends. Germline V gene lookup returns CDR1 SGDLS and CDR2 YYNGEE. The CDR3 length is 17 residues. CDR3 bases: TGTGCCAGCAGCGTAGAGGCAGGAATAAGGTACACCGGGGAGCTGTTTTTT. Its protein product is CASSVEAGIRYTGELFF.

J is TRBJ2-7 and V is TRBV30; 8 nucleotides line up with TRBD1. The junction had 14 bases not matched to a gene; V was cut back by 5 bases and J by 2 bases. In germline, CDR1 is GTSNPN, CDR2 SVGIG (reference sequence). CDR3 length equals 16 residues. The CDR3 here is CAWGSGGASNPYEQYF. In nucleotides, the CDR3 is TGTGCCTGGGGATCAGGGGGCGCGAGTAACCCCTACGAGCAGTACTTC.

A note on this clone: This sample also contains other DNA sequences that code for the same CDR3. The gene calls are TRBV18 and TRBJ1-1, with D perhaps TRBD1 (5 bases). Germline-derived CDR1 and CDR2 are KGHSH and LQKENI. V lost 2 bases and J 4 bases, leaving 5 bases between the germline ends. There are 12 residues in the CDR3. In DNA form, the CDR3 reads TGTGCCAGCTCACCAGGGGCCACTGAAGCTTTCTTT. Residues: CASSPGATEAFF. The full variable domain, completed using reference TRBV18 and TRBJ1-1, is NAGVMQNPRHLVRRRGQEARLRCSPMKGHSHVYWYRQLPEEGLKFMVYLQKENIIDESGMPKERFSAEFPKEGPSILRIQQVVRGDSAAYFCASSPGATEAFFGQGTRLTVV.

The V gene is TRBV27, the J gene TRBJ1-5, with D possibly being TRBD1 (5 bases). V was clipped by 5 bases and J by 7 bases, with 12 bases between them. Germline V gives CDR1 MNHEY, CDR2 SMNVEV (reference sequence). The CDR3 has 13 amino acids. CDR3 sequence reads: CASSQTGGQPQHF. DNA for the CDR3: TGTGCCAGCAGTCAGACTGGGGGGCAGCCCCAGCATTTT.

V usage is TRBV7-2 and J usage is TRBJ2-1, with D maybe TRBD2 (6 bases). Looked up from germline, CDR1 is SGHTA and CDR2 is FQGNSA. The CDR3 has 15 amino acids. V was trimmed by 5 bases and J by 0 bases, leaving 11 bases between them. CDR3 DNA sequence: TGTGCCAGCAGCCTGGACTACCGCTCCTACAATGAGCAGTTCTTC. This codes for CASSLDYRSYNEQFF.

This clone was found a few times. The CDR3 protein is CASSEGTGHTGELFF. In DNA, the CDR3 is TGTGCCAGCAGTGAAGGGACAGGGCACACCGGGGAGCTGTTTTTT. The chain couples TRBV2 to TRBJ2-2, with TRBD1 matching 8 bases. Germline V gene sequence: CDR1 SNHLY, CDR2 FYNNEI. The CDR3 totals 15 residues. Germline trimming cut 1 base from V and 3 bases from J; bases unmatched to any gene: 1. Complete variable domain (other parts from reference TRBV2 and TRBJ2-2): EPEVTQTPSHQVTQMGQEVILRCVPISNHLYFYWYRQILGQKVEFLVSFYNNEISEKSEIFDDQFSVERPDGSNFTLKIRSTKLEDSAMYFCASSEGTGHTGELFFGEGSRLTVL.

The chain combines TRBV19 with TRBJ1-5, with 7 bases matching TRBD1. This CDR3 region has 16 residues. In germline, CDR1 is LNHDA, CDR2 SQIVND (reference sequence). J lost 4 bases, V lost 7 bases, and 13 bases had no gene match. The CDR3 region has the DNA TGTGCCAGTATAGATGCGACAGGGAGGCGAAATCAGCCCCAGCATTTT. Its protein product is CASIDATGRRNQPQHF.

The chain has TRBV7-2 and TRBJ2-7; unclear D gene. This CDR3 is built from 13 residues. Germline loops: CDR1 SGHTA, CDR2 FQGNSA. Trimming stripped 1 base from V and 0 bases from J, with 4 bases between. The CDR3 coding sequence is TGTGCCAGCAGCTTAGGTCTCTCCTACGAGCAGTACTTC. Translating gives CASSLGLSYEQYF.

This clone was seen a single time. The chain is built from TRBV5-1 and TRBJ2-1; 7 nucleotides match TRBD2. This CDR3 has 17 residues. V gave up 2 bases and J gave up 1 base; unmatched junction bases: 9. The germline V gene has CDR1 SGHRS and CDR2 YFSETQ. The CDR3 sequence: CASSFRREPRSYNEQFF. Here the CDR3 DNA reads TGCGCCAGCAGCTTCCGGCGGGAGCCGAGGTCCTACAATGAGCAGTTCTTC.